These T cell receptor beta chains were read from a single sample in a study of Ad26.COV2.S vaccination and SARS-CoV-2 variants. Sequencing was performed with immunoSEQ multiplex PCR; in TCRdb, only in-frame clones are kept and a portion is missing. The data contain about 400,000 clones, 83% of them singletons. The sample here was peripheral blood, taken in a trial of Ad26.COV2.S vaccine versus placebo. These receptors all come from a person aged 18-60 years who received the Ad26.COV2.S COVID-19 vaccine or a placebo. Both conserved end residues are part of each CDR3. Each record gives: CDR3 DNA, CDR3 protein, J gene, D gene, clone size, V gene. D genes are given only for firm matches. The size field is filled for only some rows; it gives once, few, many or a size class.

cdr3_nt: TGTGCCAGCAGCCTGAGCGGGAGCTCCTACAATGAGCAGTTCTTC
cdr3_aa: CASSLSGSSYNEQFF
j_call: TRBJ2-1
d_call: TRBD2
clone_size: -
v_call: TRBV9

cdr3_nt: TGTGCCAGCAAGAGCGGGGGTACACATAATTCACCCCTCCACTTT
cdr3_aa: CASKSGGTHNSPLHF
j_call: TRBJ1-6
d_call: -
clone_size: -
v_call: TRBV27

cdr3_nt: TGTGCCAGTAGCGACAGGGGGCATGGAAACACCATATATTTT
cdr3_aa: CASSDRGHGNTIYF
j_call: TRBJ1-3
d_call: TRBD1
clone_size: -
v_call: TRBV19

cdr3_nt: TGTGCCAGCAGTCCCCCCGGGACAGGGGCGGGCACCTTC
cdr3_aa: CASSPPGTGAGTF
j_call: TRBJ1-2
d_call: TRBD1
clone_size: -
v_call: TRBV28

cdr3_nt: TGTGCCAGCAGTGACCCAGGTGCTCGTACGCAGTATTTT
cdr3_aa: CASSDPGARTQYF
j_call: TRBJ2-3
d_call: -
clone_size: -
v_call: TRBV6-1

cdr3_nt: TGTGCCAGCAGCTTAGGGCATTACAGGGGGCTTCGAGAGGCCGGGGAGCTGTTTTTT
cdr3_aa: CASSLGHYRGLREAGELFF
j_call: TRBJ2-2
d_call: TRBD1
clone_size: once
v_call: TRBV11-2

cdr3_nt: TGCGCCAGCAGCTGGGGGACTAGCGGGGGATTCACAGATACGCAGTATTTT
cdr3_aa: CASSWGTSGGFTDTQYF
j_call: TRBJ2-3
d_call: TRBD2
clone_size: -
v_call: TRBV5-1

cdr3_nt: TGTGCCAGCAGCAACGCCGGGACTAGCGGGATGGGGCAAGAGACCCAGTACTTC
cdr3_aa: CASSNAGTSGMGQETQYF
j_call: TRBJ2-5
d_call: TRBD2
clone_size: -
v_call: TRBV7-6

cdr3_nt: TGTGCCAGCAGTTCGAATCCCTACGAGCAGTACTTC
cdr3_aa: CASSSNPYEQYF
j_call: TRBJ2-7
d_call: -
clone_size: -
v_call: TRBV28

cdr3_nt: TGTGCCAGCAGCCAAGATAGGGCAGGAGACTATGGCTACACCTTC
cdr3_aa: CASSQDRAGDYGYTF
j_call: TRBJ1-2
d_call: -
clone_size: once
v_call: TRBV3-1/TRBV3-2

cdr3_nt: TGCGCCAGCAGCCCGGAAGGACAGGGAGAGGGAGCTTTCTTT
cdr3_aa: CASSPEGQGEGAFF
j_call: TRBJ1-1
d_call: TRBD1
clone_size: -
v_call: TRBV5-1

cdr3_nt: TGTGCTAGTGGCTTTACCCCACAGGATACGCAGTATTTT
cdr3_aa: CASGFTPQDTQYF
j_call: TRBJ2-3
d_call: -
clone_size: -
v_call: TRBV12-5

cdr3_nt: TGTGCCAGCTCGCAGCAGGGTATGAACACTGAAGCTTTCTTT
cdr3_aa: CASSQQGMNTEAFF
j_call: TRBJ1-1
d_call: -
clone_size: -
v_call: TRBV18

cdr3_nt: TGCGCCAGCAGCCCCGGGATAGCGGGTAACGAGCAGTACTTC
cdr3_aa: CASSPGIAGNEQYF
j_call: TRBJ2-7
d_call: TRBD2
clone_size: -
v_call: TRBV5-1

cdr3_nt: TGTGCCAGCAGTTTAGGACGCGGGGAGCTGTTTTTT
cdr3_aa: CASSLGRGELFF
j_call: TRBJ2-2
d_call: -
clone_size: -
v_call: TRBV12-3/TRBV12-4

cdr3_nt: TGTGCCAGCAGCTTAGGAGGGGCAGGGCCAGATACGCAGTATTTT
cdr3_aa: CASSLGGAGPDTQYF
j_call: TRBJ2-3
d_call: -
clone_size: -
v_call: TRBV7-3

cdr3_nt: TGTGCCAGCAGTTTTGGACAGGGGACTGAAGCTTTCTTT
cdr3_aa: CASSFGQGTEAFF
j_call: TRBJ1-1
d_call: TRBD1
clone_size: -
v_call: TRBV6-6

cdr3_nt: TGCGCCAGCAGCCCGCCCCAGGCTCGAAACACCATATATTTT
cdr3_aa: CASSPPQARNTIYF
j_call: TRBJ1-3
d_call: -
clone_size: once
v_call: TRBV4-3

cdr3_nt: TGCAGTTTACACAAAGGCGGGATGTATTTT
cdr3_aa: CSLHKGGMYF
j_call: TRBJ2-3
d_call: -
clone_size: -
v_call: TRBV20-1

cdr3_nt: TGTGCCAGTAGTACACCAATCGTCAGGGGGCGCCGGGATCAGCCCCAGCATTTT
cdr3_aa: CASSTPIVRGRRDQPQHF
j_call: TRBJ1-5
d_call: TRBD1
clone_size: -
v_call: TRBV19

cdr3_nt: TGTGCCAGCAGCTTCCTTGAGACCCAGTACTTC
cdr3_aa: CASSFLETQYF
j_call: TRBJ2-5
d_call: -
clone_size: few
v_call: TRBV7-9

cdr3_nt: TGTGCCAGCAGCTTAGGGCAGGGGGACACTGAAGCTTTCTTT
cdr3_aa: CASSLGQGDTEAFF
j_call: TRBJ1-1
d_call: TRBD1
clone_size: -
v_call: TRBV7-9

cdr3_nt: TGTGCCAGCAGTGGGGTCGGTCCGAACACTGAAGCTTTCTTT
cdr3_aa: CASSGVGPNTEAFF
j_call: TRBJ1-1
d_call: -
clone_size: -
v_call: TRBV25-1

cdr3_nt: TGTGCCAGCAGCGCCCCTCTACTAGCGGGATACTACAATGAGCAGTTCTTC
cdr3_aa: CASSAPLLAGYYNEQFF
j_call: TRBJ2-1
d_call: TRBD2
clone_size: -
v_call: TRBV7-2

cdr3_nt: TGTGCCAGTTCATACAGGGTCGGGATTGGTACGCAGTATTTT
cdr3_aa: CASSYRVGIGTQYF
j_call: TRBJ2-3
d_call: -
clone_size: -
v_call: TRBV19

cdr3_nt: TGCGCCAGCAGCTTCGGTAGCGGGAACACCGGGGAGCTGTTTTTT
cdr3_aa: CASSFGSGNTGELFF
j_call: TRBJ2-2
d_call: -
clone_size: -
v_call: TRBV5-1

cdr3_nt: TGTGCCAGTACCCCCCCGGGGGCGCGGGGCTATGGCTACACCTTC
cdr3_aa: CASTPPGARGYGYTF
j_call: TRBJ1-2
d_call: -
clone_size: -
v_call: TRBV19

cdr3_nt: TGTGCCAGCAGTCGACAGGGGGCCGGTGGGGAGCTGTTTTTT
cdr3_aa: CASSRQGAGGELFF
j_call: TRBJ2-2
d_call: TRBD1
clone_size: once
v_call: TRBV7-9

cdr3_nt: TGTGCCAGCAGCTTAAGCCCCACATCACCCCTCCACTTT
cdr3_aa: CASSLSPTSPLHF
j_call: TRBJ1-6
d_call: -
clone_size: -
v_call: TRBV13

cdr3_nt: TGTGCCAGCAGCCCTCCGTGGCGGGAGAAAGCAGATACGCAGTATTTT
cdr3_aa: CASSPPWREKADTQYF
j_call: TRBJ2-3
d_call: TRBD2
clone_size: -
v_call: TRBV11-2

cdr3_nt: TGTGCCAGTAGTAACTCCCGGGACAGAGTTGACTACACCTTC
cdr3_aa: CASSNSRDRVDYTF
j_call: TRBJ1-2
d_call: TRBD1
clone_size: -
v_call: TRBV19

cdr3_nt: TGTGCCATCAGTGGGGACATTGGACAGCCCCAGCATTTT
cdr3_aa: CAISGDIGQPQHF
j_call: TRBJ1-5
d_call: -
clone_size: -
v_call: TRBV10-3

cdr3_nt: TGCGCCAGCAGCTTGGTGGCCGCCTACGAGCAGTACTTC
cdr3_aa: CASSLVAAYEQYF
j_call: TRBJ2-7
d_call: -
clone_size: -
v_call: TRBV5-1

cdr3_nt: TGTGCCAGTAGTACGACAGGGGGCAGGACCTATGGCTACACCTTC
cdr3_aa: CASSTTGGRTYGYTF
j_call: TRBJ1-2
d_call: TRBD1
clone_size: -
v_call: TRBV19

cdr3_nt: TGCGCCAGCAGCCAAGATTTCTCTTCCTCACCCCTCCACTTT
cdr3_aa: CASSQDFSSSPLHF
j_call: TRBJ1-6
d_call: -
clone_size: few
v_call: TRBV4-3